Listed below are T cell receptor beta chains from one sample, sequenced in a study of T cell changes during pregnancy in multiple sclerosis. Sequencing was performed with immunoSEQ multiplex PCR; in TCRdb, only in-frame clones are kept and a portion is missing. This sample has about 77,000 clones, with around nine tenths found just once. Sequenced material: peripheral blood, taken before pregnancy. These receptors were taken from a female donor with multiple sclerosis, enrolled in a pregnancy study. Both conserved end residues are part of each CDR3. The D gene is left open where the match is weak. Size tells how often a clone was seen (once, few, many) or the class of an expanded clone, and some rows leave it out.

14,-,-,TRBV2,TRBJ2-1,TGTGCCAGCAGTGGGGGGGACGGGTGGGGCCAGCAGTTCTTC,CASSGGDGWGQQFF
15,-,TRBD1,TRBV9,TRBJ2-3,TGTGCCAGCAGCGTAAGGGACAGAGACACAGATACGCAGTATTTT,CASSVRDRDTDTQYF
16,-,TRBD1,TRBV2,TRBJ1-2,TGTGCCAGCAGTGATGGACAGGGAACTCCTAACTATGGCTACACCTTC,CASSDGQGTPNYGYTF
11,-,-,TRBV20-1,TRBJ2-7,TGCAGTGTAGCGGAGACCTACGAGCAGTACTTC,CSVAETYEQYF
16,-,TRBD1,TRBV7-3,TRBJ1-1,TGTGCCAGCAGCCAGGGGGTCCTCAGGCGAGGGACTGAAGCTTTCTTT,CASSQGVLRRGTEAFF
15,-,TRBD1,TRBV7-9,TRBJ2-7,TGTGCCAGCAGCCTTAAAGCAGGGGGCAGCTACGAGCAGTACTTC,CASSLKAGGSYEQYF
16,-,-,TRBV28,TRBJ2-6,TGTGCCAGCAGTCCGGGAGACAGCTCTGGGGCCAACGTCCTGACTTTC,CASSPGDSSGANVLTF
13,-,-,TRBV7-3,TRBJ1-1,TGTGCCAGCAGCTTAGGTGGCGGGACTGAAGCTTTCTTT,CASSLGGGTEAFF
14,-,-,TRBV5-4,TRBJ1-6,TGTGCCAGCAGCCCCAATCTATCGCGGTCACCCCTCCACTTT,CASSPNLSRSPLHF
15,once,TRBD1,TRBV5-1,TRBJ2-1,TGCGCCAGCCAAGAACCGGGACAGGGGGCTTATGAGCAGTTCTTC,CASQEPGQGAYEQFF
15,-,-,TRBV30,TRBJ2-2,TGTGCCTGGCTCAAACGGGGGACCCATCCCGGGGAGCTGTTTTTT,CAWLKRGTHPGELFF
14,-,TRBD1,TRBV9,TRBJ2-7,TGTGCCAGCAGCAAACGACAGGGTTCCTACGAGCAGTACTTC,CASSKRQGSYEQYF
15,-,-,TRBV27,TRBJ1-5,TGTGCCAGCAGTTTATGGGGACACGGCAATCAGCCCCAGCATTTT,CASSLWGHGNQPQHF
16,-,-,TRBV9,TRBJ2-1,TGTGCCAGCAGCCCACTTGGGCTATACTCCTACAATGAGCAGTTCTTC,CASSPLGLYSYNEQFF
15,-,TRBD1,TRBV6-6,TRBJ1-2,TGTGCCAGCAGTGCCGGACAGGGAGATATCTATGGCTACACCTTC,CASSAGQGDIYGYTF
14,once,-,TRBV18,TRBJ2-4,TGTGCCAGCTCACCACGGCAAGTCAAAAACATTCAGTACTTC,CASSPRQVKNIQYF
13,-,-,TRBV2,TRBJ2-5,TGTGCCAGCAGTGAAGGGGTGGGAGTGACCCAGTACTTC,CASSEGVGVTQYF
18,-,TRBD1,TRBV11-3,TRBJ2-7,TGTGCCAGCAGCTTAGGGAACGGACAGGGGGCAAACTCCTACGAGCAGTACTTC,CASSLGNGQGANSYEQYF
12,-,-,TRBV5-6,TRBJ2-7,TGTGCCAGCAGCTCCTCCACTTTCGAGCAGTACTTC,CASSSSTFEQYF
14,-,TRBD1,TRBV19,TRBJ1-2,TGTGCCAGTAGTGGGATACAGGGGGCGCGAGGCTACACCTTC,CASSGIQGARGYTF
13,-,-,TRBV7-3,TRBJ2-2,TGTGCCAGCAGCCCCTATGGCACCGGGGAGCTGTTTTTT,CASSPYGTGELFF
17,-,-,TRBV6-1,TRBJ2-3,TGTGCCAGCAGTGGAGGGCGAGGGTGGGGTAGCACAGATACGCAGTATTTT,CASSGGRGWGSTDTQYF
17,once,-,TRBV28,TRBJ2-6,TGTGCCAGCAGTTTCGGGGGGCGACCCTCTGGGGCCAACGTCCTGACTTTC,CASSFGGRPSGANVLTF
15,once,-,TRBV16,TRBJ1-1,TGTGCCAGCAGCCAATCTGAACAGGTCTTTAGTGAAGCTTTCTTT,CASSQSEQVFSEAFF
13,once,-,TRBV6-6,TRBJ2-2,TGTGCCAGCACCGAGAGACAGACCGGGGAGCTGTTTTTT,CASTERQTGELFF
15,-,-,TRBV7-9,TRBJ2-1,TGTGCCAGCAGCTTGGACAGCAGCTCCTACAATGAGCAGTTCTTC,CASSLDSSSYNEQFF
11,few,-,TRBV10-2,TRBJ1-2,TGCGCCAGCGGGGGCCCCTATGGCTACACCTTC,CASGGPYGYTF
15,-,TRBD1,TRBV9,TRBJ1-2,TGTGCCAGCAGCTTAGGGGGGACAGAATTCTATGGCTACACCTTC,CASSLGGTEFYGYTF
16,-,TRBD2,TRBV7-9,TRBJ2-5,TGTGCCAGCAGCTTAGCTAGCGGGGGGGCGGAAGAGACCCAGTACTTC,CASSLASGGAEETQYF
15,-,TRBD1,TRBV6-5,TRBJ1-5,TGTGCCAGCAGGGAACACACAGGGGTCAATCAGCCCCAGCATTTT,CASREHTGVNQPQHF
15,-,TRBD1,TRBV6-6,TRBJ1-5,TGTGCCAGCAGTTACCAACAGGGGGGTCGGCAGCCCCAGCATTTT,CASSYQQGGRQPQHF
16,-,TRBD1,TRBV5-4,TRBJ1-4,TGTGCCAGCAGCAGGGGAGGGACAGGAGAAAATGAAAAACTGTTTTTT,CASSRGGTGENEKLFF
13,-,TRBD1,TRBV4-3,TRBJ2-5,TGCGCCAGCAGCCAGAGGGACAGGGGTCTACAGTACTTC,CASSQRDRGLQYF
15,-,-,TRBV5-1,TRBJ2-1,TGCGCCAGCAGCCTAGCCCTCAGGCCCTACAATGAGCAGTTCTTC,CASSLALRPYNEQFF
18,-,TRBD1,TRBV6-1,TRBJ2-2,TGTGCCAGCAGTGACCGATCTACGGGACAGGGGGACACCGGGGAGCTGTTTTTT,CASSDRSTGQGDTGELFF
14,once,-,TRBV27,TRBJ2-3,TGTGCCAGCAGTTTAAGGGGAACCACAGATACGCAGTATTTT,CASSLRGTTDTQYF
13,-,TRBD1,TRBV6-5,TRBJ1-3,TGTGCCAGCAGTTACTCCGACAGGGACGAGAGATATTTT,CASSYSDRDERYF
15,-,-,TRBV19,TRBJ1-2,TGTGCCAGTAGTATAGGGGTCCTGGAGGGGCGCGGCTACACCTTC,CASSIGVLEGRGYTF
14,-,-,TRBV13,TRBJ2-1,TGTGCCAGCAGCTACCGGATGGGGGCGAATGAGCAGTTCTTC,CASSYRMGANEQFF
15,-,-,TRBV7-9,TRBJ2-5,TGTGCCAGCAGCTTCTCACAGGGTACTCAAGAGACCCAGTACTTC,CASSFSQGTQETQYF
13,few,-,TRBV30,TRBJ1-1,TGTGCCTGGAGGTCGAGCGGTTGGACTGAAGCTTTCTTT,CAWRSSGWTEAFF
17,-,TRBD1,TRBV28,TRBJ1-5,TGTGCCAGCAGTTTACCCGGACAGGGCGATAGCAATCAGCCCCAGCATTTT,CASSLPGQGDSNQPQHF
17,-,TRBD2,TRBV2,TRBJ2-5,TGTGCCAGCACCCCGCGGGGGGGCCCTCTTTCCGGAGAGACCCAGTACTTC,CASTPRGGPLSGETQYF
15,-,TRBD1,TRBV7-9,TRBJ2-2,TGTGCCAGCAGCTTAGCGACAGGGACGATCGGGGAGCTGTTTTTT,CASSLATGTIGELFF
16,once,-,TRBV19,TRBJ2-2,TGTGCCAGTAGTCCCCGTCAGGAAAAGAACACCGGGGAGCTGTTTTTT,CASSPRQEKNTGELFF
13,many,-,TRBV2,TRBJ1-5,TGTGCCAGCTCCGGGAATGGCAATCAGCCCCAGCATTTT,CASSGNGNQPQHF
18,-,TRBD1,TRBV2,TRBJ2-1,TGTGCCAGCAGTGAGGTGACCCGGTGGACAGGGGATGGAGGTGAGCAGTTCTTC,CASSEVTRWTGDGGEQFF
15,-,TRBD1,TRBV5-1,TRBJ2-3,TGCGCCAGCAGCTGGGACAGGGCCCGAGGAGATACGCAGTATTTT,CASSWDRARGDTQYF
16,once,TRBD2,TRBV27,TRBJ2-3,TGTGCCAGCAGTTTAATGGTCGGGGGGGCTCCAGATACGCAGTATTTT,CASSLMVGGAPDTQYF
16,-,-,TRBV2,TRBJ2-2,TGTGCCAGCAGCGTCGACAGGCCTTCGAACACCGGGGAGCTGTTTTTT,CASSVDRPSNTGELFF
12,-,TRBD1,TRBV30,TRBJ1-4,TGTGCCTGGGGGGACAGGGTTGAAAAACTGTTTTTT,CAWGDRVEKLFF
14,-,TRBD1,TRBV2,TRBJ2-5,TGTGCCAGCAGCCAAGGACAGGGCCGGGAGACCCAGTACTTC,CASSQGQGRETQYF
14,-,-,TRBV7-2,TRBJ1-2,TGTGCCAGCAGCTCTGTTGGGGGGGATTATGGCTACACCTTC,CASSSVGGDYGYTF
14,-,TRBD1,TRBV5-1,TRBJ2-7,TGCGCCAGCAGCGTTACAGGGGAAGGCTACGAGCAGTACTTC,CASSVTGEGYEQYF
14,-,TRBD1,TRBV6-1,TRBJ1-4,TGTGCCAGCAGGGACAGGTCTCCAAATGAAAAACTGTTTTTT,CASRDRSPNEKLFF